Here is one T cell receptor beta chain with its context. The PCR contained 60 Vbeta and 13 Jbeta primers. Profiling relied on immunoSEQ multiplex PCR, and the TCRdb table lists in-frame clones only, not all of them. The repertoire table contains 75,000 to 85,000 clones. This entry belongs to a study of cytomegalovirus exposure and HLA in healthy donors. The germline V and J ends were trimmed by 0 bases and 2 bases, with 9 bases remaining between them. The CDR3 spans 15 residues. CDR1 is SGHTS and CDR2 is YDEGEE in the germline V gene. The clonotype comes from a man aged 50 to 59 in good health and CMV-seronegative. The V and J genes are TRBV5-8 and TRBJ1-5, with a possible D match to TRBD1 (5 bases). The specimen was PBMCs. Here the CDR3 DNA reads TGTGCCAGCAGCTTGGGGCAGGGTCGCAATCAGCCCCAGCATTTT. Translating gives CASSLGQGRNQPQHF. The complete variable domain, with remaining parts taken from reference TRBV5-8 and TRBJ1-5, reads EAGVTQSPTHLIKTRGQQATLRCSPISGHTSVYWYQQALGLGLQFLLWYDEGEERNRGNFPPRFSGRQFPNYSSELNVNALELEDSALYLCASSLGQGRNQPQHFGDGTRLSIL.